This is a list of T cell receptor beta chains from one sample in a study of T cell responses to AZD1222 COVID-19 vaccine. The table came from immunoSEQ multiplex PCR; TCRdb's copy has only in-frame clones and leaves some out. The sample lists 140,000 or so clones; roughly 93% were seen once. This sample comprised peripheral blood, obtained 28 days after the second AZD1222 dose. These receptors originate from an adult who received the AZD1222 COVID-19 vaccine. CDR3s include the opening cysteine and the closing phenylalanine or tryptophan. D genes are given only for firm matches. Clone size is shown for a subset of rows, as once, few, many or a class of expanded clone.

V	size	J	D	CDR3	DNA
TRBV7-3	.	TRBJ2-5	TRBD2	CASSRASGGAPETQYF	TGTGCCAGCAGCCGGGCGAGCGGGGGGGCTCCGGAGACCCAGTACTTC
TRBV5-1	.	TRBJ2-3	.	CASSGGLGADTQYF	TGCGCCAGCAGCGGGGGGCTGGGGGCAGATACGCAGTATTTT
TRBV7-9	once	TRBJ2-5	TRBD1	CASSLVGGRTGAPAETQYF	TGTGCCAGCAGCTTAGTAGGGGGCCGGACAGGGGCCCCGGCTGAGACCCAGTACTTC
TRBV21-1	.	TRBJ1-2	.	CASSKGRTGNNF	TGTGCCAGCAGCAAAGGAAGGACAGGGAATAACTTC
TRBV7-3	.	TRBJ2-5	TRBD2	CASSWIAGGQETQYF	TGTGCCAGCAGCTGGATAGCGGGGGGGCAAGAGACCCAGTACTTC
TRBV10-2	.	TRBJ1-5	.	CASREGGSNQPQHF	TGCGCCAGCCGGGAGGGGGGAAGCAATCAGCCCCAGCATTTT
TRBV5-3	once	TRBJ1-1	.	CARSFTGVNTEAFF	TGTGCCAGAAGCTTCACGGGGGTGAACACTGAAGCTTTCTTT
TRBV6-1	.	TRBJ1-2	.	CASSEEDGRSYGYTF	TGTGCCAGCAGTGAAGAGGATGGCCGTTCCTATGGCTACACCTTC
TRBV6-5	.	TRBJ2-7	TRBD1	CASSLWDRDEQYF	TGTGCCAGCAGTTTATGGGACAGGGACGAGCAGTACTTC
TRBV12-3/TRBV12-4	.	TRBJ2-7	.	CASRDTSYGEQYF	TGTGCCAGCAGAGATACATCGTATGGCGAGCAGTACTTC
TRBV9	.	TRBJ1-2	TRBD1	CASSVGQGAGNGYTF	TGTGCCAGCAGCGTAGGACAGGGGGCGGGGAATGGCTACACCTTC
TRBV27	.	TRBJ1-1	.	CASGAAVNTEAFF	TGTGCCAGCGGGGCGGCAGTCAACACTGAAGCTTTCTTT
TRBV9	.	TRBJ2-1	TRBD2	CASSASLLAGDSNEQFF	TGTGCCAGCAGCGCGTCGTTACTAGCGGGAGATAGCAATGAGCAGTTCTTC
TRBV6-5	once	TRBJ2-7	TRBD1	CASSYGDRVYEQYF	TGTGCCAGCAGTTACGGGGACAGGGTGTACGAGCAGTACTTC
TRBV12-3/TRBV12-4	.	TRBJ1-3	.	CASSFSGNTIYF	TGTGCCAGCAGTTTTTCTGGAAACACCATATATTTT
TRBV9	.	TRBJ1-2	TRBD1	CASSAGTGQGYTF	TGTGCCAGCAGCGCTGGGACAGGGCAGGGCTACACCTTC
TRBV19	.	TRBJ1-3	TRBD1	CASQGGSSGNTIYF	TGTGCCAGTCAGGGGGGCAGCTCTGGAAACACCATATATTTT
TRBV5-1	.	TRBJ1-1	TRBD1	CASSPSGTGLPEAFF	TGCGCCAGCAGCCCCTCCGGGACAGGGTTACCTGAAGCTTTCTTT
TRBV29-1	.	TRBJ1-4	.	CSVEDGLRGGKLFF	TGCAGCGTTGAAGATGGGCTAAGAGGGGGAAAACTGTTTTTT
TRBV7-8	.	TRBJ1-2	.	CASSLSAGGAGYTF	TGTGCCAGCAGCTTATCCGCGGGAGGTGCGGGCTACACCTTC
TRBV2	.	TRBJ1-6	.	CASSSRDTKNSPLHF	TGTGCCAGCAGCTCCCGGGACACTAAAAATTCACCCCTCCACTTT
TRBV7-6	.	TRBJ2-3	.	CASSSGEAGVVDTQYF	TGTGCCAGCAGCTCGGGGGAGGCAGGGGTGGTAGATACGCAGTATTTT
TRBV5-1	.	TRBJ2-2	.	CASSSPDSRFPPANTGELFF	TGCGCCAGCAGCTCCCCGGACTCGCGTTTCCCCCCCGCGAACACCGGGGAGCTGTTTTTT
TRBV18	.	TRBJ1-1	.	CASSHPPGRGTEAFF	TGTGCCAGCTCACACCCTCCGGGGCGGGGGACTGAAGCTTTCTTT